A selection of T cell receptor beta chains follows, all from one sample in a study of radiation and T cells in renal cell carcinoma. Data came from immunoSEQ multiplex PCR; TCRdb stores just in-frame clones and leaves some out. The data contain fewer than 85,000 clones, nearly 90% of them seen just once; the ten biggest clones take up nearly 6%. The material was blood, obtained from a patient whose treatment included radiotherapy and nephrectomy. These receptors were collected from a woman in her sixties or seventies with renal cell carcinoma. The CDR3 runs from the conserved cysteine through the conserved F or W. The D gene is left open where the match is weak. A clone size is listed for some rows: how often the clone was seen (once, few, many), or a class if it is expanded.

cdr3_length	clone_size	j_call	v_call	d_call	cdr3_aa	cdr3_nt
18	-	TRBJ2-5	TRBV4-2	TRBD2	CASSQGRTSGGIQETQYF	TGTGCCAGCAGCCAAGGGAGGACTAGCGGGGGGATCCAAGAGACCCAGTACTTC
14	-	TRBJ2-2	TRBV27	TRBD2	CASKVSGDTGELFF	TGTGCCAGCAAGGTTAGCGGGGACACCGGGGAGCTGTTTTTT
15	once	TRBJ1-5	TRBV2	TRBD1	CASSEGQGTSQPQHF	TGTGCCAGCAGTGAAGGACAGGGAACCAGCCAGCCCCAGCATTTT
16	few	TRBJ1-4	TRBV6-1	-	CASSEAIAGASEKLFF	TGTGCCAGCAGTGAAGCGATCGCAGGGGCAAGTGAAAAACTGTTTTTT
14	-	TRBJ1-6	TRBV5-1	-	CASSLGGANSPLHF	TGCGCCAGCAGCTTGGGTGGGGCAAATTCACCCCTCCACTTT
13	-	TRBJ2-1	TRBV7-2	-	CASSLNKVNEQFF	TGTGCCAGCAGCTTAAATAAGGTCAATGAGCAGTTCTTC
12	-	TRBJ1-1	TRBV28	-	CASSPGQKSAFF	TGTGCCAGCAGTCCTGGACAGAAGAGTGCTTTCTTT
17	few	TRBJ1-1	TRBV5-1	TRBD1	CASSLTLDRGRGTEAFF	TGCGCCAGCAGCTTGACCTTGGACAGGGGGCGTGGGACTGAAGCTTTCTTT
15	-	TRBJ1-1	TRBV5-4	-	CASSPDRKSNTEAFF	TGTGCCAGCAGCCCGGACAGAAAATCGAACACTGAAGCTTTCTTT
13	-	TRBJ2-7	TRBV21-1	-	CANTTGGSYEQYF	TGTGCCAACACGACAGGGGGATCCTACGAGCAGTACTTC
11	-	TRBJ2-7	TRBV2	-	CASRRAYEQYF	TGTGCCAGCAGGCGGGCCTACGAGCAGTACTTC
15	-	TRBJ1-4	TRBV6-1	TRBD1	CASRARDRSNEKLFF	TGTGCCAGCAGGGCTCGGGACAGGTCAAATGAAAAACTGTTTTTT
13	-	TRBJ2-3	TRBV30	TRBD1	CAWGQGRSGTQYF	TGTGCCTGGGGACAGGGTAGGAGCGGTACGCAGTATTTT
14	-	TRBJ2-1	TRBV4-1	TRBD2	CASSNPGTRNEQFF	TGCGCCAGCAGTAATCCCGGGACTAGAAATGAGCAGTTCTTC
12	-	TRBJ2-1	TRBV9	-	CASSPQDNEQFF	TGTGCCAGCAGCCCGCAAGACAATGAGCAGTTCTTC
13	-	TRBJ1-2	TRBV14	-	CASSQDRDYGYTF	TGTGCCAGCAGCCAAGATAGAGACTATGGCTACACCTTC
13	once	TRBJ2-7	TRBV28	-	CASRPSGKNEQYF	TGTGCCAGCAGGCCCTCGGGGAAAAACGAGCAGTACTTC
16	-	TRBJ2-1	TRBV6-1	TRBD2	CASSVKPGPNGGEQFF	TGTGCCAGCAGTGTTAAACCGGGACCCAACGGGGGGGAGCAGTTCTTC
13	-	TRBJ1-2	TRBV19	-	CASRTQENYGYTF	TGTGCCAGTAGAACCCAGGAGAACTATGGCTACACCTTC
14	few	TRBJ1-2	TRBV13	-	CASSLEEGGVGYTF	TGTGCCAGCAGCTTAGAAGAGGGAGGGGTTGGCTACACCTTC
13	-	TRBJ2-2	TRBV15	-	CATSRDKGGELFF	TGTGCCACCAGCAGAGATAAGGGCGGGGAGCTGTTTTTT
15	once	TRBJ1-5	TRBV28	-	CASSPGLARGQPQHF	TGTGCCAGCAGCCCCGGCCTCGCACGGGGTCAGCCCCAGCATTTT
13	-	TRBJ2-3	TRBV18	-	CASSPIRVDTQYF	TGTGCCAGCTCACCTATCCGCGTAGATACGCAGTATTTT
15	once	TRBJ2-7	TRBV5-4	-	CASSPAGQRPYEQYF	TGTGCCAGCAGCCCTGCGGGACAGAGACCCTACGAGCAGTACTTC
16	-	TRBJ2-5	TRBV28	TRBD2	CASSTSGGQYQETQYF	TGTGCCAGCAGCACTAGCGGGGGCCAGTACCAAGAGACCCAGTACTTC
14	-	TRBJ1-3	TRBV28	-	CATSAGGPGNTIYF	TGTGCCACGTCCGCTGGGGGGCCTGGAAACACCATATATTTT
14	-	TRBJ2-1	TRBV7-9	-	CASSSPHSYNEQFF	TGTGCCAGCAGCTCCCCTCACTCCTACAATGAGCAGTTCTTC
13	-	TRBJ2-5	TRBV28	-	CASREGAQETQYF	TGTGCCAGCAGGGAGGGGGCGCAAGAGACCCAGTACTTC
11	-	TRBJ2-2	TRBV7-9	-	CASRISGELFF	TGTGCCAGCAGAATATCCGGGGAGCTGTTTTTT
15	-	TRBJ1-6	TRBV7-3	TRBD1	CASSATGQGNSPLHF	TGTGCCAGCAGCGCCACGGGACAGGGGAATTCACCCCTCCACTTT
16	-	TRBJ1-3	TRBV6-5	-	CASSYRPTGTGNTIYF	TGTGCCAGCAGTTACCGGCCCACAGGGACTGGAAACACCATATATTTT
17	-	TRBJ2-1	TRBV14	-	CASSQGGAPWTYNEQFF	TGTGCCAGCAGCCAAGGGGGGGCACCCTGGACCTACAATGAGCAGTTCTTC
14	once	TRBJ2-1	TRBV5-1	TRBD1	CASSLGTGKNEQFF	TGCGCCAGCAGCCTAGGGACAGGTAAAAATGAGCAGTTCTTC
13	-	TRBJ1-1	TRBV7-8	-	CASSQTGTAGAFF	TGTGCCAGCAGCCAGACAGGTACTGCGGGGGCTTTCTTT
11	-	TRBJ2-5	TRBV19	-	CASSIGGTQYF	TGTGCCAGTAGTATAGGAGGGACCCAGTACTTC
16	-	TRBJ2-1	TRBV28	TRBD2	CASSKLAGGFSNEQFF	TGTGCCAGCAGTAAACTAGCGGGGGGGTTTTCAAATGAGCAGTTCTTC
15	-	TRBJ2-3	TRBV7-9	-	CASSLANTITDTQYF	TGTGCCAGCAGCTTAGCGAACACAATCACAGATACGCAGTATTTT
18	-	TRBJ1-3	TRBV11-2	TRBD1	CASSFGTGVIIGGNTIYF	TGTGCCAGCAGCTTTGGTACAGGGGTAATTATAGGAGGAAACACCATATATTTT
13	-	TRBJ1-1	TRBV19	-	CASSESGGTEAFF	TGTGCCAGTAGTGAGTCCGGCGGTACTGAAGCTTTCTTT
15	-	TRBJ1-1	TRBV7-8	-	CASSLGYGGNTEAFF	TGTGCCAGCAGCTTAGGGTACGGAGGGAACACTGAAGCTTTCTTT
15	-	TRBJ1-2	TRBV6-5	-	CASSSPIRANYGYTF	TGTGCCAGCAGTTCCCCTATTAGAGCTAACTATGGCTACACCTTC
15	-	TRBJ2-3	TRBV19	TRBD2	CASSIRGVSTDTQYF	TGTGCCAGTAGTATTCGGGGGGTTAGCACAGATACGCAGTATTTT
16	-	TRBJ1-1	TRBV28	TRBD1	CASSLPLQGLNTEAFF	TGTGCCAGCAGTTTACCACTACAGGGGCTGAACACTGAAGCTTTCTTT
13	-	TRBJ2-3	TRBV9	-	CASTREPTDTQYF	TGTGCCAGCACCCGGGAGCCCACAGATACGCAGTATTTT
11	-	TRBJ2-5	TRBV20-1	-	CSARAGETQYF	TGCAGTGCTAGGGCAGGGGAGACCCAGTACTTC
14	few	TRBJ1-5	TRBV30	-	CAWREGASNQPQHF	TGTGCCTGGAGAGAAGGTGCGAGCAATCAGCCCCAGCATTTT
15	-	TRBJ1-5	TRBV7-9	TRBD1	CASSSGGAGNQPQHF	TGTGCCAGCAGCTCAGGGGGCGCGGGCAATCAGCCCCAGCATTTT
14	-	TRBJ2-2	TRBV6-1	-	CASSEVGGPGELFF	TGTGCCAGCAGTGAAGTAGGGGGGCCCGGGGAGCTGTTTTTT
14	-	TRBJ1-6	TRBV5-1	-	CASSPQRLNSPLHF	TGCGCCAGCAGCCCCCAGAGACTGAATTCACCCCTCCACTTT
15	-	TRBJ1-1	TRBV2	TRBD1	CASSQGQGVITEAFF	TGTGCCAGCAGTCAGGGACAGGGGGTAATAACTGAAGCTTTCTTT
17	-	TRBJ2-3	TRBV7-9	TRBD1	CASSRLPGQGGGDTQYF	TGTGCCAGCAGCCGCTTACCGGGACAGGGAGGAGGGGATACGCAGTATTTT
14	-	TRBJ1-1	TRBV6-6	TRBD1	CASRLRDSHTEAFF	TGTGCCAGCAGACTCCGGGACAGTCACACTGAAGCTTTCTTT
14	-	TRBJ2-5	TRBV4-1	-	CASSQERGVETQYF	TGCGCCAGCAGCCAAGAACGGGGAGTAGAGACCCAGTACTTC
14	-	TRBJ2-1	TRBV7-7	TRBD1	CASSRGQGINEQFF	TGTGCTAGCAGCCGAGGACAGGGGATAAATGAGCAGTTCTTC
16	-	TRBJ1-4	TRBV7-2	TRBD1	CASSSGQGPSNEKLFF	TGTGCCAGCAGCTCCGGACAGGGGCCCTCTAATGAAAAACTGTTTTTT
15	-	TRBJ2-7	TRBV7-9	-	CASSPGQLRSYEQYF	TGTGCCAGCAGCCCTGGACAGCTTAGATCCTACGAGCAGTACTTC
15	-	TRBJ2-1	TRBV5-8	-	CASSLSTDWYNEQFF	TGTGCCAGCAGCTTATCTACAGATTGGTACAATGAGCAGTTCTTC
13	few	TRBJ1-1	TRBV19	-	CASSILRVTEAFF	TGTGCCAGTAGTATCCTCAGGGTAACTGAAGCTTTCTTT
15	-	TRBJ1-3	TRBV6-6	-	CASSQQGSSGNTIYF	TGTGCCAGCAGTCAACAGGGCAGCTCTGGAAACACCATATATTTT
14	-	TRBJ1-1	TRBV7-2	TRBD1	CASRTGTGNTEAFF	TGTGCCAGCAGGACCGGGACAGGGAACACTGAAGCTTTCTTT